Each of the 32 T cell receptor beta chains below was sequenced from the same sample in a study of cytomegalovirus exposure and HLA in healthy donors. The PCR employed 60 Vbeta primers together with 13 Jbeta primers. Some clones are missing from TCRdb's copy, which holds only in-frame ones; the method was immunoSEQ multiplex PCR. This table has roughly 300,000 clones, roughly 89% appearing once. The sequencing sample was made of PBMCs. The receptors stem from a man aged 35 to 55 in good health and CMV-seropositive.

The rearrangement joins TRBV5-8 to TRBJ1-5; D is unresolved. CDR3 length: 13 amino acids. Trimming stripped 0 bases from V and 6 bases from J, with 7 bases between. The germline V gene encodes CDR1 SGHTS and CDR2 YDEGEE. In nucleotides, the CDR3 is TGTGCCAGCAGCTTGGAACGGGGTCAGCCCCAGCATTTT. The encoded protein is CASSLERGQPQHF.

The chain carries TRBV9 and TRBJ2-3, with TRBD1 matching over 12 bases. CDR1 and CDR2 (germline): SGDLS, YYNGEE. CDR3 length equals 17 residues. Losses at the gene ends were 3 bases for V and 4 bases for J; bases not matched to a gene: 9. CDR3 protein: CASSAGGGQGAADTQYF. In nucleotides, the CDR3 is TGTGCCAGCAGCGCTGGGGGGGGACAGGGGGCCGCAGATACGCAGTATTTT.

This clone was recorded once. The rearrangement uses TRBV7-2 and TRBJ2-7, with D tentatively TRBD2 (5 bases). Germline loops: CDR1 SGHTA, CDR2 FQGNSA. The CDR3 extends over 15 amino acids. Trimming took off 1 base at V and 5 bases at J, with 15 bases between the two ends. The DNA of the CDR3 is TGTGCCAGCAGCTTAGGTGGAGGTAGGAGAAACGAGCAGTACTTC. This encodes CASSLGGGRRNEQYF.

The chain recombines TRBV7-9 with TRBJ2-5; D ambiguous. Germline lookup yields CDR1 SEHNR and CDR2 FQNEAQ (reference sequence). V lost 1 base to trimming and J lost 1 base, with 7 bases between them. This CDR3 is 14 amino acids long. For the CDR3, the DNA is TGTGCCAGCAGCTTAGATTCTTTCCAAGAGACCCAGTACTTC. As protein: CASSLDSFQETQYF.

The chain links TRBV28 to TRBJ2-5, with TRBD1 matching 8 bases. The CDR3 has 17 residues. The germline V gene has CDR1 MDHEN and CDR2 SYDVKM. With 7 bases clipped from V and 4 bases from J, the junction kept 17 bases outside the gene matches. CDR3 loop: CASTPLDPGQEGETQYF. DNA for the CDR3: TGTGCCAGCACCCCTTTGGATCCGGGACAGGAAGGAGAGACCCAGTACTTC.

This clone was picked up one time. One junction end does not reproduce the germline sequence, and a read error may be involved. This chain links TRBV7-7 with TRBJ2-1; 10 bases are a match to TRBD2. The CDR3 extends over 16 amino acids. CDR1 and CDR2 (germline): SSHAT, FNYEAQ (reference sequence). The CDR3 sequence is CASSLGAAGGRNEQFF. DNA for the CDR3: TGTGCTAGCAGCCTAGGAGCAGCGGGAGGGCGGAATGAGCAGTTCTTC.

Comment on this clone: The sample carries other DNA sequences with the same CDR3. The chain uses TRBV6-5 and TRBJ2-1; maybe TRBD1 (6 bases). V was trimmed by 4 bases and J by 0 bases, leaving 10 bases between them. This CDR3 region has 15 residues. Germline CDR1 and CDR2: MNHEY and SVGAGI. The CDR3 DNA is TGTGCCAGCAGTTTGGACAGAAGCTCCTACAATGAGCAGTTCTTC. Its protein is CASSLDRSSYNEQFF.

CDR3 sequence reads: CAIRAGTSVDEQFF. CDR3 in DNA: TGTGCCATCAGGGCCGGGACTAGCGTCGATGAGCAGTTCTTC. The chain carries TRBV10-3 and TRBJ2-1; TRBD2 aligns across 10 bases. The CDR3 spans 14 residues. Germline V gene sequence: CDR1 ENHRY, CDR2 SYGVKD. V gave up 6 bases and J gave up 8 bases; unmatched junction bases: 7.

The sample holds one count of this clone. The chain recombines TRBV5-6 with TRBJ2-1; 10 positions agree with TRBD1. The germline gives CDR1 SGHDT, CDR2 YYEEEE. The CDR3 contains 16 residues. The V gene end was trimmed by 7 bases and the J gene end by 0 bases; junction bases not matched to a gene: 7. The CDR3, as DNA: TGTGCCAGCGCAGAGACAGGGGGCGCCTCCTACAATGAGCAGTTCTTC. Amino acid sequence: CASAETGGASYNEQFF. Drawing the rest from reference TRBV5-6 and TRBJ2-1, the complete variable domain is DAGVTQSPTHLIKTRGQQVTLRCSPKSGHDTVSWYQQALGQGPQFIFQYYEEEERQRGNFPDRFSGHQFPNYSSELNVNALLLGDSALYLCASAETGGASYNEQFFGPGTRLTVL.

The chain recombines TRBV5-1 with TRBJ2-5; 10 bases line up with TRBD2. TRBJ2-7 matches the DNA end more closely, so the J call is doubtful. The germline V gene encodes CDR1 SGHRS and CDR2 YFSETQ. The CDR3 spans 15 residues. CDR3 nucleotides: TGCGCCAGCTCCCTATCTAGCGGGAGTTTTTACGAGCAGTACTTC. It is translated as CASSLSSGSFYEQYF.

The genes are TRBV2 and TRBJ2-7, with 11 bases identical to TRBD2. V was clipped by 6 bases and J by 1 base; unmatched bases: 5. The CDR3 sequence is 15 residues long. Germline CDR1 and CDR2: SNHLY and FYNNEI. CDR3 sequence: CASRARLAGSYEQYF. The CDR3, as DNA: TGTGCCAGCAGGGCCCGACTAGCGGGATCCTACGAGCAGTACTTC.

This clone was seen once. The chain employs TRBV5-1 and TRBJ2-1, with 9 bases matching TRBD2. Trimming took 2 bases from V and 9 from J; bases not matched to a gene: 6. There are 14 residues in the CDR3. Looked up from germline, CDR1 is SGHRS and CDR2 is YFSETQ. The CDR3 sequence is CASSFGSGSLEQFF. The CDR3 region has the DNA TGCGCCAGCAGCTTCGGTAGCGGGAGCCTTGAGCAGTTCTTC. Using reference TRBV5-1 and TRBJ2-1 for the parts outside the CDR3, the full variable domain is KAGVTQTPRYLIKTRGQQVTLSCSPISGHRSVSWYQQTPGQGLQFLFEYFSETQRNKGNFPGRFSGRQFSNSRSEMNVSTLELGDSALYLCASSFGSGSLEQFFGPGTRLTVL.

The chain employs TRBV6-6 and TRBJ2-7, with D unclear. Germline CDR1 is MNHNY and CDR2 is SVGAGI (reference sequence). V was shortened by 2 bases and J by 7 bases, with 9 bases between the two germline ends. This CDR3 contains 12 residues. CDR3 bases: TGTGCCAGCAGTTACGTTGGGCAGGAGCAGTACTTC. This translates into CASSYVGQEQYF.

V gene TRBV16 combines with J gene TRBJ1-2; the match to TRBD1 covers 9 bases. The CDR3 is 16 residues long. Germline trimming cut 4 bases from V and 8 bases from J; bases unmatched to any gene: 14. CDR1 is KGHSY and CDR2 is FQNENV in the germline V gene. The CDR3 DNA reads TGTGCCAGCAGCCCCCTGGGTGGAACAGGGGGCGGCGGCTACACCTTC. The encoded protein is CASSPLGGTGGGGYTF.

The gene calls are TRBV18 and TRBJ2-1; the match to TRBD2 covers 11 bases. There are 17 residues in the CDR3. V lost 3 bases to trimming and J lost 4 bases; unmatched junction nucleotides: 8. Germline CDR1 KGHSH, CDR2 LQKENI. The CDR3 region is CASSPRLAGGSYNEQFF. As DNA, the CDR3 is TGTGCCAGCTCACCTCGCCTAGCGGGAGGTTCTTACAATGAGCAGTTCTTC. Variable domain in full (rest from reference TRBV18 and TRBJ2-1): NAGVMQNPRHLVRRRGQEARLRCSPMKGHSHVYWYRQLPEEGLKFMVYLQKENIIDESGMPKERFSAEFPKEGPSILRIQQVVRGDSAAYFCASSPRLAGGSYNEQFFGPGTRLTVL.

This clone was observed once. The chain couples TRBV19 to TRBJ2-3, with TRBD2 matching over 10 bases. V dropped 5 bases and J dropped 0; count of bases not matched to a gene: 5. Germline CDR1 LNHDA, CDR2 SQIVND (reference sequence). The CDR3 contains 16 residues. The CDR3 region is CASSRLAGLSTDTQYF. As DNA, the CDR3 is TGTGCCAGTAGTCGACTAGCGGGCCTAAGCACAGATACGCAGTATTTT.

V usage is TRBV5-4 and J usage is TRBJ2-5, with 7 bases identical to TRBD1. Germline V gives CDR1 SGHNT, CDR2 YYREEE (reference sequence). Losses at the gene ends were 2 bases for V and 2 bases for J; bases not matched to a gene: 6. CDR3 size: 15 residues. CDR3 protein: CASSFAGGRQETQYF. In nucleotides, the CDR3 is TGTGCCAGCAGCTTCGCAGGGGGTCGGCAAGAGACCCAGTACTTC.

The chain couples TRBV10-3 to TRBJ2-5; tentative D call: TRBD2 (5 bases). V lost 2 bases, J lost 1 base, and 8 bases lay in between. Germline V lookup: CDR1 ENHRY, CDR2 SYGVKD. This CDR3 comprises 14 residues. The CDR3 coding sequence is TGTGCCATCAGTGAGAGGGAGTTCCAAGAGACCCAGTACTTC. It yields the protein CAISEREFQETQYF.

The chain uses TRBV29-1 and TRBJ2-5; TRBD1 aligns across 9 bases. The J call may be in error: the DNA end matches TRBJ2-7 better. The CDR3 consists of 12 residues. Per germline, CDR1 SQVTM and CDR2 ANQGSEA. The CDR3 nucleotides read TGCAGCGCCGGGACAGGGACCTACGAGCAGTACTTC. This codes for CSAGTGTYEQYF.

This clone came up many times. The chain is built from TRBV5-1 and TRBJ1-2; tentative D call: TRBD1 (5 bases). This CDR3 contains 15 residues. Germline lookup yields CDR1 SGHRS and CDR2 YFSETQ. The V and J ends lost 1 base and 5 bases respectively, with 15 bases between them. The CDR3 here is CASSLLQGVEYGYTF. CDR3 nucleotide sequence: TGCGCCAGCAGCTTGTTGCAGGGCGTAGAGTATGGCTACACCTTC.

This clone appeared a few times. This rearrangement joins TRBV4-2 to TRBJ1-1; the D gene is possibly TRBD1 (6 bases). V dropped 0 bases and J dropped 9 bases, with 11 bases sitting between them. There are 13 residues in the CDR3. Germline values: CDR1 LGHNA, CDR2 YNFKEQ. The CDR3 loop is CASSQDSDRQAFF. In nucleotides, the CDR3 is TGTGCCAGCAGCCAAGATAGCGACAGGCAAGCTTTCTTT.

This clone was recorded only once. The rearrangement links TRBV10-3 to TRBJ2-3; 7 nucleotides agree with TRBD2. The germline CDR1 and CDR2 sequences are ENHRY and SYGVKD. The CDR3 is 15 amino acids. Trimming cost V 7 bases and J 0 bases; bases outside gene matches: 7. The CDR3 bases are TGTGCCATCACCCCCGGGACTACGAGCACAGATACGCAGTATTTT. It codes for CAITPGTTSTDTQYF.

J is TRBJ2-7 and V is TRBV11-2; 9 bases match TRBD2. The V segment lost 5 bases and the J segment 7 bases; nucleotides outside the gene matches: 12. CDR1 and CDR2 (germline): SGHAT, FQNNGV. The CDR3 length is 15 residues. The CDR3 DNA sequence: TGTGCCAGCAGCCCTAGACTAGCGGACCCTGAGGAGCAGTACTTC. Protein sequence: CASSPRLADPEEQYF. Full variable domain (rest looked up from reference TRBV11-2 and TRBJ2-7): EAGVAQSPRYKIIEKRQSVAFWCNPISGHATLYWYQQILGQGPKLLIQFQNNGVVDDSQLPKDRFSAERLKGVDSTLKIQPAKLEDSAVYLCASSPRLADPEEQYFGPGTRLTVT.

This chain links TRBV18 with TRBJ2-5; tentatively, D is TRBD1 (6 bases). The J call may be mistaken, given a closer DNA end match to TRBJ2-7. The CDR3 totals 15 residues. Germline V lookup: CDR1 KGHSH, CDR2 LQKENI. The CDR3 loop reads CASSPPDSMTYEQYF. The CDR3 nucleotides read TGTGCCAGCTCACCACCGGACAGCATGACCTACGAGCAGTACTTC.

The rearrangement joins TRBV28 to TRBJ2-5; 8 nucleotides match TRBD2. V lost 10 bases, J lost 2 bases, and 9 bases stayed unmatched. Germline values: CDR1 MDHEN, CDR2 SYDVKM. The CDR3 totals 14 residues. The CDR3 sequence: CATGDSGTQETQYF. CDR3 DNA sequence: TGTGCCACCGGAGATAGCGGGACACAAGAGACCCAGTACTTC.

This clone has just a few counts. The CDR3, as DNA: TGCGCCAGCAGCCAAACGGCAGGGGGCAGGACTGAAGCTTTCTTT. Protein: CASSQTAGGRTEAFF. The chain recombines TRBV4-3 with TRBJ1-1; 8 bases are shared with TRBD1. This CDR3 is built from 15 residues. The V gene end was trimmed by 2 bases and the J gene end by 5 bases; junction bases not matched to a gene: 7. CDR1 is LGHNA, CDR2 YSLEER, per germline.

The genes are TRBV13 and TRBJ2-7, with 7 bases lining up with TRBD2. V shed 6 bases, J shed 7 bases, and the junction held 12 bases outside the gene matches. The germline CDR1 and CDR2 sequences are PRHDT and FYEKMQ (reference sequence). The CDR3 is made up of 14 amino acids. The CDR3 sequence is CASRKASGPLEQYF. CDR3 nucleotide sequence: TGTGCCAGCAGGAAGGCTAGCGGCCCCCTTGAGCAGTACTTC.

This clone came up a few times. This rearrangement joins TRBV7-9 to TRBJ2-1; tentative D call: TRBD2 (5 bases). The length of the CDR3 is 13 residues. Trimming stripped 5 bases from V and 5 bases from J, with 10 bases between. Germline V gene data show CDR1 as SEHNR and CDR2 as FQNEAQ (reference sequence). CDR3 protein: CASSPGLNNEQFF. CDR3 DNA: TGTGCCAGCAGCCCCGGACTCAACAATGAGCAGTTCTTC.

The V call is TRBV9, the J call TRBJ2-7; D perhaps matches TRBD2 (5 bases). Trimming shortened V by 0 bases and J by 3 bases, and 16 bases separated the two germline ends. Looked up from germline, CDR1 is SGDLS and CDR2 is YYNGEE. The CDR3 is 16 residues long. The CDR3 nucleotides are TGTGCCAGCAGCGTAGCCCTCACTAGTGCCTACTACGAGCAGTACTTC. Amino acids: CASSVALTSAYYEQYF.

The chain recombines TRBV19 with TRBJ1-1, with D unclear. This CDR3 is built from 14 residues. The germline V gene encodes CDR1 LNHDA and CDR2 SQIVND (reference sequence). Trimming took off 6 bases at V and 1 base at J, with 12 bases between the two ends. CDR3 DNA: TGTGCCAGTAGACCGGAGGCCAGGAACACTGAAGCTTTCTTT. Its translation is CASRPEARNTEAFF.

DNA of the CDR3: TGTGCCAGCAGTTACTCGGAGGGGGCGGGCACCGGGGAGCTGTTTTTT. It translates to CASSYSEGAGTGELFF. The chain employs TRBV6-5 and TRBJ2-2; perhaps TRBD1 as D (7 bases). Germline CDR1 MNHEY, CDR2 SVGAGI. The CDR3 contains 16 residues. V was trimmed by 0 bases and J by 4 bases, leaving 12 bases between them.

The genes are TRBV7-3 and TRBJ1-1; 8 bases line up with TRBD1. From germline, CDR1 is SGHTA and CDR2 FQGTGA. This CDR3 has 13 residues. J gave up 4 bases and V 6 bases, and 4 bases lay outside the gene matches. The CDR3 spells CASRQGVGTEAFF. CDR3 sequence (DNA): TGTGCCAGCAGACAGGGGGTAGGCACTGAAGCTTTCTTT.